Below, 11 T cell receptor beta chains from the same sample are listed, as sequenced in a study of T cell repertoires in cytomegalovirus infection. No antigens are known for them. A single record per CDR3 protein comes from TCRdb applying MiXCR to the reads. The repertoire consists of hundreds of thousands of distinct CDR3 sequences, with around 31% occurring once and the leading ten covering around an eighth. The sample was cultured CD8+ T cells from PBMCs, taken from culture after CMV antigen stimulation. These receptors came from a human donor in good health (CMV status not recorded). Some clones in this sample may be carry-over from other donors' samples.

The gene calls are TRBV7-9 and TRBJ2-1, with 9 bases that match TRBD1. Germline CDR1 is SEHNR and CDR2 is FQNEAQ (reference sequence). With 5 bases clipped from V and 8 bases from J, the junction kept 13 bases outside the gene matches. This CDR3 has 16 residues. Written as DNA, the CDR3 is TGTGCCAGCAGCACCCCGAAAGGACAGGGGTCCTATGAGCAGTTCTTC. It is translated as CASSTPKGQGSYEQFF.

This clonotype was observed many times. This sequence joins TRBV7-9 and TRBJ2-2, with 8 nucleotides matching TRBD2. CDR1 is SEHNR and CDR2 is FQNEAQ in the germline V gene (reference sequence). This CDR3 has 17 amino acids. The ends lost 3 bases at V and 0 bases at J; junction bases unmatched: 6. This CDR3 is CASSFRAGDPNTGELFF. In DNA form, the CDR3 reads TGTGCCAGCAGCTTTCGAGCGGGGGACCCGAACACCGGGGAGCTGTTTTTT.

V and J are TRBV18 and TRBJ1-6, with TRBD1 as a possible D gene (5 bases). The CDR3 runs to 15 residues. The V end was cut by 5 bases, the J end by 3 bases, with 11 bases between. Germline CDR1 is KGHSH and CDR2 is LQKENI. The CDR3 reads CASSSGTRYNSPLHF. CDR3 nucleotide sequence: TGTGCCAGCTCATCGGGGACCCGCTATAATTCACCCCTCCACTTT.

V gene TRBV29-1 combines with J gene TRBJ2-7, with 9 bases matching TRBD1. Germline loops: CDR1 SQVTM, CDR2 ANQGSEA. V dropped 3 bases and J dropped 5; count of bases not matched to a gene: 14. This CDR3 is built from 16 residues. CDR3 coding DNA: TGCAGCGTTGACGGCGGAACAGGGGGCCTGAGGAACGAGCAGTACTTC. Translated, it gives CSVDGGTGGLRNEQYF.

This clonotype was observed a few times. The chain is built from TRBV19 and TRBJ1-5; 10 nucleotides agree with TRBD1. This CDR3 has 15 amino acids. With V trimmed by 8 bases and J by 4 bases, 8 bases remained unmatched. Germline-derived CDR1 and CDR2 are LNHDA and SQIVND (reference sequence). In DNA, the CDR3 is TGTGCCAGTCATTCCGGGACAGGGGAGAATCAGCCCCAGCATTTT. Protein product: CASHSGTGENQPQHF.

The J gene is TRBJ2-3, the V gene TRBV15; 15 bases agree with TRBD2. Germline V gene sequence: CDR1 LNHNV, CDR2 YYDKDF (reference sequence). This CDR3 spans 19 amino acids. With 1 base clipped from V and 2 bases from J, the junction kept 7 bases outside the gene matches. The CDR3 loop reads CATSRAGTSGGQDTDTQYF. CDR3 nucleotides: TGTGCCACCAGCAGAGCCGGGACTAGCGGGGGGCAGGACACAGATACGCAGTATTTT.

V and J are TRBV7-9 and TRBJ2-3; D possibly corresponds to TRBD1 (6 bases). The V end lost 4 bases, the J end lost 3 bases, and 8 bases lay between the germline ends. The CDR3 loop spans 13 amino acids. Germline CDR1 is SEHNR and CDR2 is FQNEAQ (reference sequence). The chain's CDR3 is CASSSGHTDTQYF. The CDR3 DNA reads TGTGCCAGCAGCTCGGGACATACAGATACGCAGTATTTT.

CDR3 in amino acids: CASSLLLGNSPLHF. CDR3 nucleotide sequence: TGTGCCAGCAGCTTACTACTAGGAAATTCACCCCTCCACTTT. The genes are TRBV7-9 and TRBJ1-6; D unresolved. Germline lookup yields CDR1 SEHNR and CDR2 FQNEAQ (reference sequence). V lost 2 bases and J lost 7, with 9 bases in between. CDR3 length equals 14 residues. The whole variable domain, filled in from reference TRBV7-9 and TRBJ1-6, reads DTGVSQNPRHKITKRGQNVTFRCDPISEHNRLYWYRQTLGQGPEFLTYFQNEAQLEKSRLLSDRFSAERPKGSFSTLEIQRTEQGDSAMYLCASSLLLGNSPLHFGNGTRLTVT.

This clonotype came up many times. This rearrangement joins TRBV7-8 to TRBJ2-7; D gene uncertain. The CDR3 consists of 13 residues. Germline V gene sequence: CDR1 SGHVS, CDR2 FQNEAQ. Trimming left V 1 base short and J 4 bases short, with 8 bases between. CDR3 sequence reads: CASSLGADYEQYF. The DNA for the CDR3 is TGTGCCAGCAGCTTAGGGGCGGATTACGAGCAGTACTTC.

This clonotype has only a few counts. This chain joins TRBV12-3 or TRBV12-4 and TRBJ1-5; D is unresolved. The CDR3 is 14 amino acids. The V gene lost 3 bases and the J gene lost 3 bases, with 9 bases spanning the gap. The DNA of the CDR3 is TGTGCCAGCAGTTTTGACGTATTCAATCAGCCCCAGCATTTT. Translating it yields CASSFDVFNQPQHF.

This clonotype occurred a few times. V usage is TRBV27 and J usage is TRBJ1-2, with unresolved D. Germline loops: CDR1 MNHEY, CDR2 SMNVEV (reference sequence). V lost 0 bases and J 8 bases, leaving 10 bases between the germline ends. CDR3 length: 13 amino acids. For the CDR3, the DNA is TGTGCCAGCAGTTTATCGAATGCACGGGGCTACACCTTC. Its protein is CASSLSNARGYTF.